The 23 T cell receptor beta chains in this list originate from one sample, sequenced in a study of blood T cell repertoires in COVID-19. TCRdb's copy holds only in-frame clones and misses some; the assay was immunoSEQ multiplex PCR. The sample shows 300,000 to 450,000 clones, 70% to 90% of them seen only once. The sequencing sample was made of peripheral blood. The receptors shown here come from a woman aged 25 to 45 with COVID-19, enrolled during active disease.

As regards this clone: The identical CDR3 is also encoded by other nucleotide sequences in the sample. The CDR3 nucleotides are TGTGCCAGCTCACCACGGACTACCAACACCGGGGAGCTGTTTTTT. Translating it yields CASSPRTTNTGELFF. The chain employs TRBV18 and TRBJ2-2, with D perhaps matching TRBD2 (6 bases). The CDR3 sequence is 15 residues long. From germline, CDR1 is KGHSH and CDR2 LQKENI. Trimming removed 1 base at V and 2 bases at J, with 8 bases between. The entire variable domain, with the rest obtained from reference TRBV18 and TRBJ2-2, is as follows: NAGVMQNPRHLVRRRGQEARLRCSPMKGHSHVYWYRQLPEEGLKFMVYLQKENIIDESGMPKERFSAEFPKEGPSILRIQQVVRGDSAAYFCASSPRTTNTGELFFGEGSRLTVL.

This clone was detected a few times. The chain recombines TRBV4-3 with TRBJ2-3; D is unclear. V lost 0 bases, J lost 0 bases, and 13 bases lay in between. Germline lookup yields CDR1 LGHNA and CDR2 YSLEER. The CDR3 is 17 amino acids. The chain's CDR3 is CASSQEWWSESTDTQYF. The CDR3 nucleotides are TGCGCCAGCAGCCAAGAGTGGTGGAGCGAGAGCACAGATACGCAGTATTTT.

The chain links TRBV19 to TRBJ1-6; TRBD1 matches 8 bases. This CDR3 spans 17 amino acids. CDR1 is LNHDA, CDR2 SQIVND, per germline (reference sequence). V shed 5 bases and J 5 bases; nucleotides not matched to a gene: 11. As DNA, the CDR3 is TGTGCCAGTAGTCCGGACAGGGATCGGGGTAATAATTCACCCCTCCACTTT. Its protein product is CASSPDRDRGNNSPLHF.

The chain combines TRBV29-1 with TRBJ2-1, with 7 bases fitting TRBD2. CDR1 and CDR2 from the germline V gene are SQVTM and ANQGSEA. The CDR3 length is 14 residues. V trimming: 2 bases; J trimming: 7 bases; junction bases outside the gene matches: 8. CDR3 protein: CSVENLRGRNEQFF. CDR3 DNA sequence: TGCAGCGTTGAAAATCTCCGCGGGAGAAATGAGCAGTTCTTC.

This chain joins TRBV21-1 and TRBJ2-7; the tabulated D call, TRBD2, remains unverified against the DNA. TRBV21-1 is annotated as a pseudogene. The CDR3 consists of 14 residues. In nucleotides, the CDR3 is TGTGCCAGCAGCAACCGACTAGCGGGCTACGAGCAGTACGTC. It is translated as CASSNRLAGYEQYV.

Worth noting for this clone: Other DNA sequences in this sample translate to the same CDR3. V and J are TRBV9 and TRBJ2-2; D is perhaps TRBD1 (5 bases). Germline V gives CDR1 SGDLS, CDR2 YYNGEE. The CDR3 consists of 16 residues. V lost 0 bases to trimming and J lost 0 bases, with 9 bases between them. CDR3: CASSVVGQSNTGELFF. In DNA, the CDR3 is TGTGCCAGCAGCGTAGTGGGGCAGTCGAACACCGGGGAGCTGTTTTTT.

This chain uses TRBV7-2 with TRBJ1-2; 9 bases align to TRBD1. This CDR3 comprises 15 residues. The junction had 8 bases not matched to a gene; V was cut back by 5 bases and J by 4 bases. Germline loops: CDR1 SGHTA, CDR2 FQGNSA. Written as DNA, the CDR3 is TGTGCCAGCAGCCTCCAAACAGGGGGCGCCTATGGCTACACCTTC. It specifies CASSLQTGGAYGYTF.

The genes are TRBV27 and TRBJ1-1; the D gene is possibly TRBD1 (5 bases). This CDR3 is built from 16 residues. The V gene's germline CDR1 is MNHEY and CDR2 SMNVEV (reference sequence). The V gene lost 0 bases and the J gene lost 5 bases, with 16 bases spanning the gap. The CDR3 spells CASSLSRTRSKTEAFF. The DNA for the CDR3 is TGTGCCAGCAGTTTATCCAGGACAAGGTCGAAAACTGAAGCTTTCTTT.

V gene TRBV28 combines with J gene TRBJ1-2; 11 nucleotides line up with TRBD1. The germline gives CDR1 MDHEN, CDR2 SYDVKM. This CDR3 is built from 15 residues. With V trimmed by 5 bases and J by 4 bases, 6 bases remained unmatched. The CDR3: CASSPGQGDGYGYTF. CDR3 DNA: TGTGCCAGCAGTCCGGGACAGGGGGACGGCTATGGCTACACCTTC.

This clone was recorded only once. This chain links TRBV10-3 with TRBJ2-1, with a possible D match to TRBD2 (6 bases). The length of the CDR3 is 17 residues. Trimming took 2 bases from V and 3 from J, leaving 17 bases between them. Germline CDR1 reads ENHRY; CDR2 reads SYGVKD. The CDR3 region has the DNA TGTGCCATCAGTGAGGCCGGGGTTGGCGGGATCTACAATGAGCAGTTCTTC. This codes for CAISEAGVGGIYNEQFF.

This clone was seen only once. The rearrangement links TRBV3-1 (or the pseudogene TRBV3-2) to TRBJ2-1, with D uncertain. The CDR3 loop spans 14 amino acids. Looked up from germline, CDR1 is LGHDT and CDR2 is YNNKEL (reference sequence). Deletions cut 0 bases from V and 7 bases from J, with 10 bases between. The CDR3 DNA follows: TGTGCCAGCAGCCAAGATACTTCGTGGAATGAGCAGTTCTTC. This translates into CASSQDTSWNEQFF.

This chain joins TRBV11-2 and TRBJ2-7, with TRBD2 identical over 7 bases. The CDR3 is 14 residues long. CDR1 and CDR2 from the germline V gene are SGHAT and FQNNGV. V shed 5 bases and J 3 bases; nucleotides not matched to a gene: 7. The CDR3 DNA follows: TGTGCCAGCAGCCCATCGAGCGGGAACTACGAGCAGTACTTC. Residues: CASSPSSGNYEQYF.

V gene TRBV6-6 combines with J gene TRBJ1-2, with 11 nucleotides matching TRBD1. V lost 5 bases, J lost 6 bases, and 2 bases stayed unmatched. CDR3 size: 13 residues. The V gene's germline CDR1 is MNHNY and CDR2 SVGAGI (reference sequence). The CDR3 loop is CASSGQGAHGYTF. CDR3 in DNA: TGTGCCAGCAGTGGACAGGGGGCACATGGCTACACCTTC.

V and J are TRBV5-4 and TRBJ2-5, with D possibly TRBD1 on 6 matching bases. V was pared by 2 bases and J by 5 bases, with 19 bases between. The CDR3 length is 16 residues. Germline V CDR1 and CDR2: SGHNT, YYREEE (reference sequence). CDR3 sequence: CASSFVSGPRGETQYF. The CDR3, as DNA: TGTGCCAGCAGCTTCGTAAGCGGACCTAGGGGGGAGACCCAGTACTTC.

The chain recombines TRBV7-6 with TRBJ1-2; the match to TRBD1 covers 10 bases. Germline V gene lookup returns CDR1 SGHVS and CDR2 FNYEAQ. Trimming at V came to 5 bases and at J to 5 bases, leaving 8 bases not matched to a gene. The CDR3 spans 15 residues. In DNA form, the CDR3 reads TGTGCCAGCAGCCCTCGACAGGGGGCAAGTTATGGCTACACCTTC. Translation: CASSPRQGASYGYTF.

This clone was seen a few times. CDR3 bases: TGTGCCAGCAGTATAAGGGGTTCCGACACCGGGGAGCTGTTTTTT. This codes for CASSIRGSDTGELFF. This chain uses TRBV6-2 or TRBV6-3 with TRBJ2-2; possible D gene TRBD1, 5 bases. Between the trimmed V and J ends, which lost 5 bases and 3 bases, there was a span of 13 bases. The V gene's germline CDR1 is MNHEY and CDR2 SVGEGT. The CDR3 runs to 15 residues.

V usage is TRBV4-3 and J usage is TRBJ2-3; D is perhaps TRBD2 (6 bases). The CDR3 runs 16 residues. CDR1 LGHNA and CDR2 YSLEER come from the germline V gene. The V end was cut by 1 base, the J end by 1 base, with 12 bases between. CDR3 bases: TGCGCCAGCAGCCAAGGGGCTAGCGCCCGCACAGATACGCAGTATTTT. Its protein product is CASSQGASARTDTQYF.

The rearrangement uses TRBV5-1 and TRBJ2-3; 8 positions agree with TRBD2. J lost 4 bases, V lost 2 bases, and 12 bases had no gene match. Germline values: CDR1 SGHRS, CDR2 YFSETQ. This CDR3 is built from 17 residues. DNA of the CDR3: TGCGCCAGCAGCTTCTCCGGGACTAGAAGGTCCGCAGATACGCAGTATTTT. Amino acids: CASSFSGTRRSADTQYF.

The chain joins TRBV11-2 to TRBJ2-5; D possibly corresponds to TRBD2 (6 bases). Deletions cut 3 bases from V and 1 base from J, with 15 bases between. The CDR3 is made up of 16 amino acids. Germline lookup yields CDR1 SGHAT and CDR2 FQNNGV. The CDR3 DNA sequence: TGTGCCAGCAGCTTTGGTCATGGCGGGGCCCAAGAGACCCAGTACTTC. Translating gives CASSFGHGGAQETQYF.

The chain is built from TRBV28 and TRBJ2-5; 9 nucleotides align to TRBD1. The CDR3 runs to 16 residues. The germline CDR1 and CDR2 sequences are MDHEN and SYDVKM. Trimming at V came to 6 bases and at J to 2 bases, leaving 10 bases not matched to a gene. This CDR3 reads CASRPGTGTLQETQYF. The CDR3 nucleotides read TGTGCCAGCAGGCCCGGGACAGGGACCTTACAAGAGACCCAGTACTTC.

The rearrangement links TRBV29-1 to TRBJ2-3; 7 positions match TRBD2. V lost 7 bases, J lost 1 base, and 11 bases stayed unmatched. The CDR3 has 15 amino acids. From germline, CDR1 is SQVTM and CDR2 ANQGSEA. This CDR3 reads CSGGYGAGGTDTQYF. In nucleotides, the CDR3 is TGCAGCGGGGGCTACGGCGCGGGGGGCACAGATACGCAGTATTTT.

The CDR3: CASSFTRAGDNEQFF. The CDR3 coding sequence is TGTGCCAGCAGTTTCACAAGGGCAGGGGACAATGAGCAGTTCTTC. This chain joins TRBV6-2 or TRBV6-3 and TRBJ2-1, with D possibly TRBD1 on 6 matching bases. Trimming took 4 bases from V and 5 from J, leaving 15 bases between them. CDR1 MNHEY and CDR2 SVGEGT come from the germline V gene. The length of the CDR3 is 15 residues.

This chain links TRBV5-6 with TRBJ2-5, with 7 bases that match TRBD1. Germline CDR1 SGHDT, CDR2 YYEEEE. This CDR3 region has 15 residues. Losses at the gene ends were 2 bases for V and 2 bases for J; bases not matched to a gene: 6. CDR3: CASSFSGQPQETQYF. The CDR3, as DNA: TGTGCCAGCAGCTTTTCGGGACAGCCTCAAGAGACCCAGTACTTC.